What follows are 16 T cell receptor beta chains derived from one specimen sequenced in a study of blood T cells in healthy people across ages. With a J-beta primer mix and a sample-barcoded 5' primer, a second PCR ran 7 to 11 cycles. TCRdb recomputed calls from the 5' RACE reads with MiXCR, one row per CDR3 protein. The sample lists 950,000 to 1,200,000 distinct CDR3 sequences, around two fifths occurring once. What was sequenced was blood. The source is a man between 18 and 29 years old in good health.

This clonotype has just a few counts. J is TRBJ1-5 and V is TRBV2; tentative D call: TRBD1 (5 bases). V was clipped by 4 bases and J by 2 bases, with 9 bases between them. CDR3 length: 14 amino acids. Germline-derived CDR1 and CDR2 are SNHLY and FYNNEI. The CDR3: CASSVEGGNQPQHF. DNA for the CDR3: TGTGCCAGCAGTGTTGAAGGGGGCAATCAGCCCCAGCATTTT.

In its sample, this clonotype was seen many times. This sequence joins TRBV4-3 and TRBJ1-2, with D uncertain. Looked up from germline, CDR1 is LGHNA and CDR2 is YSLEER. Trimming shortened V by 4 bases and J by 7 bases, and 16 bases separated the two germline ends. This CDR3 is built from 14 residues. CDR3 loop: CASSLDSVVPGYTF. The CDR3 DNA reads TGCGCCAGCAGCCTAGACTCAGTAGTTCCTGGCTACACCTTC.

On this clonotype itself: Germline is not matched at one junction end, which may reflect a read error. The rearrangement links TRBV10-3 to TRBJ1-2, with TRBD1 identical over 7 bases. Germline V gene data show CDR1 as ENHRY and CDR2 as SYGVKD. This CDR3 has 15 amino acids. DNA of the CDR3: TGTGCCATCAGTGGGGACAGCCGGACTAACTATAGCTACACCTTC. Its protein is CAISGDSRTNYSYTF.

The gene calls are TRBV5-5 and TRBJ1-1, with 9 nucleotides matching TRBD1. The CDR3 is 15 residues long. After removal of 2 bases from V and 5 bases from J, the junction contained 7 bases not matched to a gene. CDR1 and CDR2 from the germline V gene are SGHKS and YYEKEE (reference sequence). This CDR3 reads CASSFPDRGGTEAFF. DNA of the CDR3: TGTGCCAGCAGCTTCCCGGACAGGGGAGGGACTGAAGCTTTCTTT.

The sample holds a few counts of this clonotype. The rearrangement links TRBV19 to TRBJ2-1, with 7 positions matching TRBD2. Trimming took 3 bases from V and 0 from J; bases not matched to a gene: 2. Germline V gene sequence: CDR1 LNHDA, CDR2 SQIVND (reference sequence). This CDR3 contains 15 residues. CDR3 loop: CASSMIAGSYNEQFF. DNA for the CDR3: TGTGCCAGTAGTATGATAGCGGGCTCCTACAATGAGCAGTTCTTC.

In this sample, this clonotype turned up once. The V call is TRBV29-1, the J call TRBJ2-2, with a tentative D call TRBD1 (5 bases). V was trimmed by 6 bases and J by 6 bases, leaving 11 bases between them. This CDR3 contains 12 residues. Germline lookup yields CDR1 SQVTM and CDR2 ANQGSEA. The CDR3 DNA sequence: TGCAGCGTAGAACAGGTGCCCGGGGAGCTGTTTTTT. Encoded protein: CSVEQVPGELFF.

The chain recombines TRBV7-6 with TRBJ2-3, with a possible D match to TRBD1 (6 bases). This CDR3 region has 16 residues. V lost 1 base, J lost 2 bases, and 13 bases lay in between. The germline V gene encodes CDR1 SGHVS and CDR2 FNYEAQ. The CDR3 region has the DNA TGTGCCAGCAGCTTAGGGCCAGGGGCTCACACAGATACGCAGTATTTT. It is translated as CASSLGPGAHTDTQYF.

The chain employs TRBV6-2 or TRBV6-3 and TRBJ2-4, with TRBD2 as a possible D gene (6 bases). Per germline, CDR1 MNHEY and CDR2 SVGEGT. The CDR3 runs to 14 residues. V gave up 6 bases and J gave up 9 bases, with 18 bases separating them. CDR3 coding DNA: TGTGCCAGCAGGTACGAGGGTAGCGGTGCCATTCAGTACTTC. Translation: CASRYEGSGAIQYF.

This clonotype has more than one count but fewer than ten. This chain links TRBV20-1 with TRBJ1-2; D is unclear. Trimming took 6 bases from V and 3 from J, leaving 8 bases between them. CDR1 is DFQATT, CDR2 SNEGSKA, per germline (reference sequence). There are 11 residues in the CDR3. DNA of the CDR3: TGCAGTGCCGTTGAGGACTATGGCTACACCTTC. This codes for CSAVEDYGYTF.

The gene calls are TRBV20-1 and TRBJ2-1; 7 nucleotides line up with TRBD1. Germline trimming cut 7 bases from V and 6 bases from J; bases unmatched to any gene: 6. The CDR3 is 12 amino acids. CDR1 is DFQATT and CDR2 is SNEGSKA in the germline V gene (reference sequence). The CDR3 sequence: CSGDGTANEQFF. The CDR3 region has the DNA TGCAGTGGTGATGGGACAGCCAATGAGCAGTTCTTC.

This chain links TRBV14 with TRBJ2-4; no definite D call. The J call is doubtful: the DNA matches TRBJ2-7 better. CDR3 length equals 14 residues. CDR1 and CDR2 (germline): SGHDN, FVKESK. The CDR3 DNA reads TGTGCCAGCAGCCCTGGACGGATCACCTACGAGCAGTACTTC. Residues: CASSPGRITYEQYF.

Only a few counts were recorded for this clonotype. The rearrangement links TRBV20-1 to TRBJ1-2, with 7 bases aligning to TRBD1. This CDR3 comprises 11 residues. Germline V gene data show CDR1 as DFQATT and CDR2 as SNEGSKA (reference sequence). The CDR3 nucleotides read TGCAGAACGACAGGGAACTATGGCTACACCTTC. Translated, it gives CRTTGNYGYTF.

The CDR3: CSATTYNEQFF. DNA of the CDR3: TGCAGTGCCACAACATACAATGAGCAGTTCTTC. This chain links TRBV20-1 with TRBJ2-1; D unresolved. CDR3 length: 11 amino acids. Germline-derived CDR1 and CDR2 are DFQATT and SNEGSKA (reference sequence). Trimming took off 6 bases at V and 4 bases at J, with 7 bases between the two ends.

The rearrangement uses TRBV2 and TRBJ2-1; 11 bases map to TRBD2. V gave up 6 bases and J gave up 3 bases; unmatched junction bases: 10. There are 17 residues in the CDR3. From germline, CDR1 is SNHLY and CDR2 FYNNEI. The CDR3 loop is CASSRGSGGAIYNEQFF. Written as DNA, the CDR3 is TGTGCCAGCAGCCGGGGTAGCGGGGGGGCCATCTACAATGAGCAGTTCTTC.

CDR3 bases: TGTGCCAGCAGTGCCCGGACAGGGGAACATCAGCCCCAGCATTTT. Translated, it gives CASSARTGEHQPQHF. The chain links TRBV2 to TRBJ1-5; 9 nucleotides align to TRBD1. The germline V gene encodes CDR1 SNHLY and CDR2 FYNNEI. The CDR3 has 15 residues. Unmatched junction bases numbered 6, after V lost 4 bases and J lost 5 bases.

The chain combines TRBV7-3 with TRBJ1-1; the match to TRBD1 covers 12 bases. J gave up 2 bases and V 2 bases, and 6 bases lay outside the gene matches. The CDR3 sequence is 17 residues long. The germline gives CDR1 SGHTA, CDR2 FQGTGA. The CDR3 DNA sequence: TGTGCCAGCAGCTTATTACCTGGGACAGGGGGCAACACTGAAGCTTTCTTT. Its translation is CASSLLPGTGGNTEAFF.